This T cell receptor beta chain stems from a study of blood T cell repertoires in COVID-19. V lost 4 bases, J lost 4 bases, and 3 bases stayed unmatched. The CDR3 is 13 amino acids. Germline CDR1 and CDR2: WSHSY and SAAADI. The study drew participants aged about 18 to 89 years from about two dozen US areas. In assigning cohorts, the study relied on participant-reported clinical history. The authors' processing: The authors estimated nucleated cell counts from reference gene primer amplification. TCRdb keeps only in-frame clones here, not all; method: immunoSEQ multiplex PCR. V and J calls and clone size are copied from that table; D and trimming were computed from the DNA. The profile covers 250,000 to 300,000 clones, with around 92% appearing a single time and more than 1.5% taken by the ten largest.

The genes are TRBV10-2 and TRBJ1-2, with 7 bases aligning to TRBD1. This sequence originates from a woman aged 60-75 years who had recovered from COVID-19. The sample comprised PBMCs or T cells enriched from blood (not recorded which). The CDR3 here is CASSVDRPYGYTF. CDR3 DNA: TGCGCCAGCAGTGTGGACAGGCCCTATGGCTACACCTTC.